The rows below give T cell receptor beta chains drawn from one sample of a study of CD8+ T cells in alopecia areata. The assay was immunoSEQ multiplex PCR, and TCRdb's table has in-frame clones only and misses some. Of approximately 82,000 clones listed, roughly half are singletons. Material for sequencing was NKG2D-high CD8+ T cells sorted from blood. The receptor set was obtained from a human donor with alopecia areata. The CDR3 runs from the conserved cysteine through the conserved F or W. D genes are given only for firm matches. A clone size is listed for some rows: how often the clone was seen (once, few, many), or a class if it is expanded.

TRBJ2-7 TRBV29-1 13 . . CSVEEGDSYEQYF TGCAGCGTTGAAGAGGGAGACTCCTACGAGCAGTACTTC
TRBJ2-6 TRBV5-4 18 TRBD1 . CASSSPGQGAGGANVLTF TGTGCCAGCAGCTCCCCGGGACAGGGGGCAGGTGGGGCCAACGTCCTGACTTTC
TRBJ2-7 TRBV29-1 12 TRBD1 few CSGGQGAGEQYF TGCAGCGGGGGACAGGGGGCTGGCGAGCAGTACTTC
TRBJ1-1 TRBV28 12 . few CASSFLNTEAFF TGTGCCAGCAGTTTCTTGAACACTGAAGCTTTCTTT
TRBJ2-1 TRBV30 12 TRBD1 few CAWDRADNEQFF TGTGCCTGGGACAGGGCCGACAATGAGCAGTTCTTC
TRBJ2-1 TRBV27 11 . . CASSRYNEQFF TGTGCCAGCAGTCGATACAATGAGCAGTTCTTC
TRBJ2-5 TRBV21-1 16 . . CASSKNPGQNQETQYF TGTGCCAGCAGCAAAAACCCGGGACAGAACCAAGAGACCCAGTACTTC
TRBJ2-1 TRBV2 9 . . CASGKEQFF TGTGCCAGCGGGAAGGAGCAGTTCTTC
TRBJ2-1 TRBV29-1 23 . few CSVDHIPGTEGGNSGLSYNEQFF TGCAGCGTTGATCACATCCCCGGGACGGAAGGGGGGAATAGCGGACTCTCCTACAATGAGCAGTTCTTC
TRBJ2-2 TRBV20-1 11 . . CSASLTGELFF TGCAGTGCTAGCCTCACCGGGGAGCTGTTTTTT
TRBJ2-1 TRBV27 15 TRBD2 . CASTPGLAIRNEQFF TGTGCCAGCACCCCGGGACTAGCAATTCGCAATGAGCAGTTCTTC
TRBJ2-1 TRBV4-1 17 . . CASSQDPRDQAYNEQFF TGCGCCAGCAGCCAAGATCCGCGGGATCAGGCCTACAATGAGCAGTTCTTC
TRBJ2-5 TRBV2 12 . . CASGEPQETQYF TGTGCCAGCGGGGAACCGCAAGAGACCCAGTACTTC
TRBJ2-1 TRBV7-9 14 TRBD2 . CASSTGTTYNEQFF TGTGCCAGCAGCACCGGGACTACCTACAATGAGCAGTTCTTC
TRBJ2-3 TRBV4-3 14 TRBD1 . CASSQIQGEDTQYF TGCGCCAGCAGCCAAATACAGGGGGAGGATACGCAGTATTTT
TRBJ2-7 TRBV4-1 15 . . CASSQDRSQDYEQYF TGCGCCAGCAGCCAAGATCGGTCTCAGGACTACGAGCAGTACTTC
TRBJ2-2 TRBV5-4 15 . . CASSLVGTTPGELFF TGTGCCAGCAGCTTGGTAGGAACCACTCCAGGGGAGCTGTTTTTT
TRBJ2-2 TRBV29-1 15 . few CSVEDPNRNTGELFF TGCAGCGTTGAAGATCCGAACAGGAACACCGGGGAGCTGTTTTTT
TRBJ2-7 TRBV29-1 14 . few CSVEEGPSSREQYF TGCAGCGTTGAAGAGGGACCCTCATCCCGGGAGCAGTACTTC
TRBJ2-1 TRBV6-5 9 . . CAIGNEQFF TGTGCCATCGGCAATGAGCAGTTCTTC
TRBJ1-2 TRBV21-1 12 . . CATPTWRNGYTF TGTGCCACCCCGACATGGAGGAATGGCTACACCTTC
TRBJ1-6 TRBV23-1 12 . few CASSQPNSPLHF TGCGCCAGCAGTCAACCGAATTCACCCCTCCACTTT